This TCR beta chain emerged from a study of cytomegalovirus exposure and HLA in healthy donors (dated by TCRdb to 2017 to 2019). Some background on the complete study: An earlier analysis of roughly 570 of the donors reported about 280 Gb of sequence data and 117 million unique TCR beta sequences obtained from about 179 million T cells. Roughly 320 gigabases of sequencing data and around 80 million unique TCR sequences made up an early release that covered approximately 650 HLA-typed donors. Rather than drawing on any new phenotypic data, the later analysis identified candidate immune exposures from TCR beta sequences and the way those sequences occurred across donors. Using immunosequencing, the study profiled T cell repertoires from approximately 700 subjects and related those repertoires to cytomegalovirus serostatus. Along with the roughly 610-subject first cohort, a separate validation cohort of some 130 different subjects was used. Donor age, sex, ethnicity and CMV serostatus were compiled together with the repertoire data. All discovery cohort repertoires had been generated using a single sequencing platform. An earlier analysis of 587 of the donors used high-throughput TCR beta sequencing to judge whether each TCR beta V gene segment behaved as functional or pseudogenic. Typing coverage varied by locus: roughly 620-630 donors for A, B, C, DRB1 and DQB1; roughly 500 for DQA1; more than 600 for DPA1; 400 to 480 for DPB1. A later analysis re-analyzed previously published TCR beta repertoires from 550 to 700 donors and added high-resolution HLA genotyping to study TCR occurrence patterns. On average, roughly 240,000 unique TCR beta nucleotide sequences were sequenced per donor among 300 to 500 genotyped donors of the cohort, with roughly 18% of those sequences being non-productive. Both class I and class II loci were covered by HLA typing, at four-digit resolution. Because of strong linkage in the cohort, 5 or 6 DR-DQ haplotypes were treated as single units for association and clustering. To predict cytomegalovirus infection status, the study brought together high-throughput TCR immunosequencing, statistical association of individual TCRs with disease status, and machine learning. Among the approximately 430 genotyped donors, about 85% belonged to the genetic ancestry cluster associated with self-reported Caucasian donors. A later genetic analysis took genome-wide SNP genotypes for about three fifths of the roughly 700 donors and used that subset as a discovery cohort. The study was designed to test whether signatures of past pathogen exposure could be identified by cataloging public T cell receptors.

From a lookup of the germline V gene, CDR1 and CDR2 are LGHNA and YNFKEQ. CDR3 length: 16 amino acids, cysteine to phenylalanine. Only the CDR3 DNA is retained, 48 bases long and in frame from the first base. The V end gives up 2 bases and the J end 4 bases, leaving 9 bases in the junction not matched to a gene. What the authors observed across the whole study: Correlated functional status among segregating V segments might reflect linkage disequilibrium, but an unknown experimental factor could not be ruled out. A further reported finding was that TCR beta sequences accurately predicted the HLA-A and HLA-B alleles for most subjects in the first cohort. In vitro tests confirmed that a few of the cytomegalovirus-associated TCR beta chains recognize cytomegalovirus antigens. The sequencing pipeline was judged likely to have produced a cluster of highly shared sequence variants as a technical artifact. Most TCR sequences were observed very rarely across donors, whereas some public TCRs were present in many individuals. In a later genetic analysis, a missense DCLRE1C variant was associated with V-gene and J-gene trimming of TCR beta chains, and the association was replicated in an independent cohort. According to a later genetic analysis, donors in an Asian-associated ancestry cluster had fewer N-insertions in productive TCRs than the approximately 630-donor mean. At a false discovery rate of 0.05, a later analysis linked approximately 18,000 TCR beta sequences to specific HLA alleles. According to a later analysis, TCR association rates differed among HLA loci, with DRB1 alleles showing the most associated TCRs and HLA-C alleles showing the fewest. Some IMGT-functional V segments, including TRBV6-2 and TRBV6-3, could not be distinguished by the 87-base-pair reads and were therefore excluded. A later analysis found that HLA-associated TCR beta chains were more clonally expanded and had lower generation probabilities than equally common non-associated chains. The study listed 150 to 200 TCR beta chains as associated with cytomegalovirus. An earlier analysis of some 560 of the donors showed that most TCR beta V segments appeared in productive rearrangements either about 87% or about 30% of the time, which broadly matched IMGT annotations. Most CMV-associated TCR beta chains appeared to be HLA-restricted in a later analysis, and the HLA associations seemed to be driven largely by CMV exposure. Sequencing depth was assumed to be roughly uniform across donors in the presence/absence analyses, though that assumption may not hold. In a later analysis, several top co-occurrence clusters were reported to appear linked to parvovirus B19, influenza, CMV and Epstein-Barr virus. The only immune exposure information available for the cohort was CMV serostatus. It was suggested by the authors that the approach could potentially be generalized to other disease states and immunological phenotypes. Because some donors lacked HLA typing at each locus, the association tests relied only on the typed subset. This cohort had only TCR beta chains sequenced, and the lack of alpha or paired-chain data limited which features could be detected. Because counts were too low, about 18 rarely observed V segments, including chromosome 9 orphons, were excluded from the earlier analysis of 587 of the donors. Strong co-occurrence of HLA alleles, especially DR and DQ, made assigning TCR associations to individual alleles difficult. The classifier was reported to diagnose cytomegalovirus status with high specificity and sensitivity in both the original cohort and the validation cohort.

For this clone: The antigen this receptor binds is unknown. No much larger clonotype is one base removed from it; base qualities were not supplied.

In total, 600 or so healthy bone marrow donors made up the cohort. At the time of sampling, every cohort member was nominally healthy, though immune exposures that went unrecorded were likely present. The donor was CMV seropositive and belonged to the group of more than 250 seropositive cohort members. Every donor gave a peripheral blood sample, and the peripheral blood mononuclear cells from that sample were used for TCR beta sequencing. Genomic DNA was extracted from the blood cell samples with the Qiagen DNeasy Blood Extraction Kit. Library construction relied on the immunoSEQ multiplex PCR assay. For the multiplex PCR, a mixture combining 60 forward primers for TCR Vbeta segments and 13 reverse primers for TCR Jbeta segments was used. Amplification of the CDR3 region of rearranged TCR beta genes was performed with a multiplex PCR assay on genomic DNA. Amplified TCR beta libraries were sequenced as 87-base-pair reads on the Illumina HiSeq System. Concerning the study's data processing: In a later analysis, some 80 million unique TCR beta chains were counted across the 650 to 700 repertoires, and about 10 million of these chains were shared by at least two donors. Raw reads were error-corrected and collapsed into unique sequences with a nearest-neighbor algorithm that merged closely related sequences to remove PCR and sequencing errors. To assign V, D and J gene segments, CDR3 sequences were aligned to IMGT reference sequences. Each retained sequence needed at least a six-nucleotide match to both a V gene segment and a J gene segment. A rearrangement counted as productive if the CDR3 had no stop codons and remained in frame with V and J, and every other rearrangement counted as non-productive. CDR3 was defined by IMGT convention, running from the second conserved V-encoded cysteine to the conserved J-encoded phenylalanine. The earlier analysis of fewer than 750 of the donors excluded sequences that lacked an unambiguous match to a single V gene segment. An earlier analysis of 500 to 600 of the donors classified V segments as functional when productive rearrangements were above 56.7% and as segregating when the standard deviation between donors was above 5%. To diagnose cytomegalovirus status from the catalog of TCR beta chain sequences, a statistical classification framework was built. In a later analysis, TCR nucleotide sequences were compared against IMGT/GENE-DB human TR gene sequences so that V and J genes could be assigned. Using the TCRdist pipeline, a later analysis assigned CDR3 sequences along with most-parsimonious VDJ recombination scenarios. In a later analysis, each TCR beta chain was defined by its CDR3 amino acid sequence together with its V-gene family, and reads without a unique V-gene family were excluded. In a later analysis, 450 to 600 highly shared, low-generation-probability nucleotide sequences were removed to address suspected cross-contamination and a sequencing artifact. In a later analysis, a clonal expansion index for each public chain was calculated from normalized within-repertoire ranks of inferred template counts. In a later analysis, generation probabilities were computed using a VDJ recombination model fitted to out-of-frame rearrangements, and the results were checked against IGoR. In a later analysis, TCR-TCR, TCR-HLA and TCR-CMV co-occurrence was scored with hypergeometric tests, and a repertoire-size bias correction was applied to TCR pairs. In a later analysis, false discovery rates were estimated by permuting HLA or CMV assignments 20 times. In a later analysis, co-occurring TCRs were grouped with DBSCAN, and TCRdist sequence similarity was added when clustering was performed within HLA-allele-positive subsets. Co-occurrence clustering excluded repertoires with fewer than 30,000 or more than 120,000 public chains, plus five with anomalous nucleotide sharing. Entries here come from immuneACCESS through TCRdb and include only in-frame sequences with V and J called. Some clones fail to appear in such tables; in the studies checked, an unresolved V gene covers under half of the shortfall, and the cause of the remainder is unknown. D and trimming were read from the DNA, whereas the V and J calls and clone size are those reported in that table. The sample table lists some 180,000 clones, around 73% of them with a count of one. The leading ten clones occupy around 5% of the sample.

The source of this sequence is a woman aged 18 to 35 in good health and CMV-seropositive. The specimen was PBMCs. Recombination joined TRBV4-2 with TRBJ2-7; 9 bases in the middle match TRBD1. At the DNA level, the sequence is TGTGCCAGCAGCCAATTCCCACGGGACAGGGATTACGAGCAGTACTTC. This yields the protein CASSQFPRDRDYEQYF.